This T cell receptor beta chain is from a study of blood T cell repertoires in COVID-19. Study overall: T cells, B-cell-depleted T cells, or PBMCs supplied cDNA or gDNA.

The germline V gene encodes CDR1 LNHDA and CDR2 SQIVND (reference sequence). CDR3 length: 13 residues. Trimming removed 4 bases from V and 6 bases from J; junction bases left unmatched: 3. Using immunoSEQ multiplex PCR, the repertoire was profiled, and TCRdb retains in-frame clones only, with some absent. The sample lists 220,000 or so clones, about 89% occurring once. The sequencing sample was made of peripheral blood. The TCR was taken from a man aged 60 to 69 who had recovered from COVID-19. The rearrangement joins TRBV19 to TRBJ2-3; 8 nucleotides align to TRBD2. CDR3: CASSSGGWDTQYF. CDR3 nucleotides: TGTGCCAGTAGTAGCGGGGGGTGGGATACGCAGTATTTT. Drawing the rest from reference TRBV19 and TRBJ2-3, the complete variable domain is DGGITQSPKYLFRKEGQNVTLSCEQNLNHDAMYWYRQDPGQGLRLIYYSQIVNDFQKGDIAEGYSVSREKKESFPLTVTSAQKNPTAFYLCASSSGGWDTQYFGPGTRLTVL.